This TCR beta chain was captured in a study of regulatory T cells in long-lasting Graves disease. Time point specified: newly diagnosed GD, antithyroid drugs for less than 3 months. RNA isolated from PBMCs was used to make the TCR library. The TCR beta library used iRepertoire HTBI primers with Arm-PCR amplification of CDR3. TCRdb passed the multiplex PCR reads through MiXCR, listing each CDR3 protein once. Of about half a million distinct CDR3 sequences in the sample, around 12% were seen once. The CDR3 is made up of 17 amino acids. Germline V gives CDR1 SGHRS, CDR2 YFSETQ. J gave up 7 bases and V 0 bases, and 11 bases lay outside the gene matches. The same specimen was also included in a second study, on T cells in Graves' hyperthyroidism and ophthalmopathy. From that second work: The study based diagnoses on clinical symptoms, serum thyroxine and TRAb, thyroid ultrasound and orbital computed tomography. Most thyroid clonotypes expanded above 0.001 appeared in blood too.

Sequencing used peripheral blood mononuclear cells (PBMCs), obtained at new diagnosis, from a patient treated with antithyroid drugs. The chain has TRBV5-1 and TRBJ2-1, with 9 bases matching TRBD2. The sequence derives from a woman in her twenties or thirties with Graves disease. CDR3 region: CASSLVPSGNFANEQFF. In DNA, the CDR3 is TGCGCCAGCAGCTTGGTTCCTAGCGGGAATTTTGCAAATGAGCAGTTCTTC.